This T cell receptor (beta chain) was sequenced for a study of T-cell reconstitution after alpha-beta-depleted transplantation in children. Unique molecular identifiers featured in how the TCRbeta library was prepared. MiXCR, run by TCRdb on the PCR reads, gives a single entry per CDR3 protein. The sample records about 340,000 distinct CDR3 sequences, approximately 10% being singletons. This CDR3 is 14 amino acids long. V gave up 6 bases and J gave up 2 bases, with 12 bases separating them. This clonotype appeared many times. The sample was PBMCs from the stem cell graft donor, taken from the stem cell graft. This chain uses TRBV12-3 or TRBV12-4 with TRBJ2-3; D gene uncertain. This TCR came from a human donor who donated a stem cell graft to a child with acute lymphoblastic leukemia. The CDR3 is CASRETLNTDTQYF. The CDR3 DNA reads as TGTGCCAGCAGAGAGACACTTAACACAGATACGCAGTATTTT.